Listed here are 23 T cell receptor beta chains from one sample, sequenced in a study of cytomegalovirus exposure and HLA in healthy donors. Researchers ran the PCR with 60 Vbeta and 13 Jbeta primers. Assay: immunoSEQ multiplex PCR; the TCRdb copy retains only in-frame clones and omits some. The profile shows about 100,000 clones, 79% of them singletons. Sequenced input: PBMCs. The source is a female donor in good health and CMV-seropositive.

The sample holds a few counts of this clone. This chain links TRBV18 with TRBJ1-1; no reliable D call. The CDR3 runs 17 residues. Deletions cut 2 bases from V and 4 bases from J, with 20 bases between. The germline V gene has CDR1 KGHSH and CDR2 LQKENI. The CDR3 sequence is CASSPMRGVSLSTEAFF. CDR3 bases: TGTGCCAGCTCACCAATGCGGGGTGTGAGTTTGAGCACTGAAGCTTTCTTT.

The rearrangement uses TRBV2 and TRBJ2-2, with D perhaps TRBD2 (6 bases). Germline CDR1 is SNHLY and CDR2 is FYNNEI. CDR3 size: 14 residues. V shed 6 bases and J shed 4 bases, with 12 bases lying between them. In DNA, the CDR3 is TGTGCCAGCAGAGGAGGGGCGGGCACCGGGGAGCTGTTTTTT. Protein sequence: CASRGGAGTGELFF.

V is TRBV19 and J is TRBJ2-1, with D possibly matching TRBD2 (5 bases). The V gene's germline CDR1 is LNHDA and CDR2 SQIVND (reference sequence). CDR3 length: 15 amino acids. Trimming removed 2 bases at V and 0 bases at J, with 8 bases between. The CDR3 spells CASSITGGSYNEQFF. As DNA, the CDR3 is TGTGCCAGTAGTATAACCGGAGGCTCCTACAATGAGCAGTTCTTC.

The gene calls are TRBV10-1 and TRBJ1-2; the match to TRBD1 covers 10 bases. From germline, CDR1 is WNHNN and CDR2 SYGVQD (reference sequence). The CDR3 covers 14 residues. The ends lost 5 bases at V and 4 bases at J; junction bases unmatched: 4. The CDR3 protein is CASSSDRGIYGYTF. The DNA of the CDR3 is TGCGCCAGCAGTTCGGACAGGGGGATCTATGGCTACACCTTC.

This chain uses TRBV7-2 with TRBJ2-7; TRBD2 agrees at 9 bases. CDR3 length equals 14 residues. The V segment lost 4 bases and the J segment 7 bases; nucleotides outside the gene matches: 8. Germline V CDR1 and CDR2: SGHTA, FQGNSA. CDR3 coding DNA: TGTGCCAGCAGCTCCTTAGCGGGGGTCGGTGAGCAGTACTTC. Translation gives CASSSLAGVGEQYF.

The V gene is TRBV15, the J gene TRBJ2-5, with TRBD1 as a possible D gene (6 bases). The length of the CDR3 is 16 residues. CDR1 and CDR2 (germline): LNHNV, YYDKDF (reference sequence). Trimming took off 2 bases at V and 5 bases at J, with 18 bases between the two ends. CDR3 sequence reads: CATSRIQGANGETQYF. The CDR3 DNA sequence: TGTGCCACCAGCAGAATACAGGGTGCTAACGGGGAGACCCAGTACTTC.

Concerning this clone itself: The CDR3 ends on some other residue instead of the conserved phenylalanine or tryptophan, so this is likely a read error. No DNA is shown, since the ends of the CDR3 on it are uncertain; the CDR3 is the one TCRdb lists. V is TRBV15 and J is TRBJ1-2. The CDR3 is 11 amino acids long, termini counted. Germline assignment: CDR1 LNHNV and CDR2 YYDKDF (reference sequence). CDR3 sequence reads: CATSRDQSRED.

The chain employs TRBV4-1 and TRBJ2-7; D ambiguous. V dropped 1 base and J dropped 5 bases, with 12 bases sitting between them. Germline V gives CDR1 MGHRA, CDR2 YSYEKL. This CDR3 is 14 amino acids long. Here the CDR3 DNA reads TGCGCCAGCAGCCAAGGGGTCTTACGGGACGAGCAGTACTTC. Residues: CASSQGVLRDEQYF.

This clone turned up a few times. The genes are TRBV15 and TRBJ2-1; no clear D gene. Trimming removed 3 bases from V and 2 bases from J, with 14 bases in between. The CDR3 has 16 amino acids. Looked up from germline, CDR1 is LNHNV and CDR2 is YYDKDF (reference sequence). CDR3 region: CATSSALQPPYNEQFF. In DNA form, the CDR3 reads TGTGCCACCAGCAGTGCACTCCAACCCCCCTACAATGAGCAGTTCTTC.

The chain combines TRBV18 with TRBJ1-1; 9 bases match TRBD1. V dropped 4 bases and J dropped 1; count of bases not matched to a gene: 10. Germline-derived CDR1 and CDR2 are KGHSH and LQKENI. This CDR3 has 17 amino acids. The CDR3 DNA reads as TGTGCCAGCTCACGTCCTACAGGGGGCGCGGGGAACACTGAAGCTTTCTTT. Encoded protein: CASSRPTGGAGNTEAFF.

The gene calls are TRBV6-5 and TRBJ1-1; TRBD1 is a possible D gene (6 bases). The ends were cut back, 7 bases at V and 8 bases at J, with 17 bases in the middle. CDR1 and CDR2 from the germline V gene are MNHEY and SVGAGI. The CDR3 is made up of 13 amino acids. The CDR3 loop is CASTDPGVFEAFF. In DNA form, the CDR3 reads TGTGCCAGCACCGATCCAGGGGTTTTCGAAGCTTTCTTT.

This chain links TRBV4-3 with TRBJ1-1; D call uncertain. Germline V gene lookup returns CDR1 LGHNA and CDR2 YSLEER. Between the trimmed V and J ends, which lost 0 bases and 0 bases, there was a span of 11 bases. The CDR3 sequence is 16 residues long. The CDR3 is CASSQDPAGLNTEAFF. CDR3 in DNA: TGCGCCAGCAGCCAAGATCCAGCGGGGTTGAACACTGAAGCTTTCTTT.

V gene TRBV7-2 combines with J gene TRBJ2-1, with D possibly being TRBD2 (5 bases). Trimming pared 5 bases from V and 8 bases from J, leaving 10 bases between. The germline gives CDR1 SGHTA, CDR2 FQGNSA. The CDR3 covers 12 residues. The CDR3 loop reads CASSRLTHEQFF. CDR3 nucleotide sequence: TGTGCCAGCAGCCGACTAACCCATGAGCAGTTCTTC.

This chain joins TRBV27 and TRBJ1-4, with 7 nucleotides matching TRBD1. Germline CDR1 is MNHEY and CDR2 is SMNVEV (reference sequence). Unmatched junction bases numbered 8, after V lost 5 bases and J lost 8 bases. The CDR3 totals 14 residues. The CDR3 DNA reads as TGTGCCAGCAGTGGCAGGGGGATTGGAGAAAAACTGTTTTTT. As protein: CASSGRGIGEKLFF. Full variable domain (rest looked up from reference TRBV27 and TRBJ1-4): EAQVTQNPRYLITVTGKKLTVTCSQNMNHEYMSWYRQDPGLGLRQIYYSMNVEVTDKGDVPEGYKVSRKEKRNFPLILESPSPNQTSLYFCASSGRGIGEKLFFGSGTQLSVL.

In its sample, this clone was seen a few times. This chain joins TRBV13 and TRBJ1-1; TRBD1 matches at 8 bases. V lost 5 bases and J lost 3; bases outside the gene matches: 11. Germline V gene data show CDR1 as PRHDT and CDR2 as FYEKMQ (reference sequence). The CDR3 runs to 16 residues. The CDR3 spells CASSPGTGGIYTEAFF. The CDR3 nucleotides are TGTGCCAGCAGCCCTGGGACAGGTGGGATTTACACTGAAGCTTTCTTT.

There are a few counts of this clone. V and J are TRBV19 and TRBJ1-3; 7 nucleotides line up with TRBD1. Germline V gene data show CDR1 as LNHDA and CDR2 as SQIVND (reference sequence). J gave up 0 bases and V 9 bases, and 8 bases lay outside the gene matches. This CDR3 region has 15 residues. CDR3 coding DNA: TGTGCCAGCAAACACAGGGGCCGCTCTGGAAACACCATATATTTT. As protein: CASKHRGRSGNTIYF.

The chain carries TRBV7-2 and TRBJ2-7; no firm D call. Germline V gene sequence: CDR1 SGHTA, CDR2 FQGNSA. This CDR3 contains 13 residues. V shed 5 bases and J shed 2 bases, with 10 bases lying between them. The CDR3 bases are TGTGCCAGCAGCCCGCGTGTGACCTACGAGCAGTACTTC. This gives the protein CASSPRVTYEQYF.

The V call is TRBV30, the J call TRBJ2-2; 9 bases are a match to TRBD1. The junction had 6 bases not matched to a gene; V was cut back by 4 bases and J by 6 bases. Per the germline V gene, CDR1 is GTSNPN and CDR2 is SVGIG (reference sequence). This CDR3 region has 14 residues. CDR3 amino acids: CAWKEQGASGELFF. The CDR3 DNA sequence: TGTGCCTGGAAGGAACAGGGGGCATCCGGGGAGCTGTTTTTT.

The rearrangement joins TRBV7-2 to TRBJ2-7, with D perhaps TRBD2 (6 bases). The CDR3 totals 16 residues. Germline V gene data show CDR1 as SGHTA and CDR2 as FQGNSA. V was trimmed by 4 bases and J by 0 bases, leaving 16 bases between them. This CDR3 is CASSSDWRGASYEQYF. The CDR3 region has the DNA TGTGCCAGCAGCTCAGACTGGCGGGGAGCCTCCTACGAGCAGTACTTC.

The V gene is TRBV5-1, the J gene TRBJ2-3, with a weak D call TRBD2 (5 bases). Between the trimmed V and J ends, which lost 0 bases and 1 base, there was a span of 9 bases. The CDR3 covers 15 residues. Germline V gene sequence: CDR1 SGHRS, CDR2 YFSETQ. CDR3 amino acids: CASSLDVSGTDTQYF. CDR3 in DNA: TGCGCCAGCAGCTTGGATGTTAGCGGCACAGATACGCAGTATTTT.

The CDR3, as DNA: TGTGCCAGCAGCCAAGAGGCTAGCGGGGGATCCCAAGTCTACGAGCAGTACTTC. Residues: CASSQEASGGSQVYEQYF. The chain carries TRBV4-2 and TRBJ2-7, with 10 bases identical to TRBD2. The junction had 11 bases not matched to a gene; V was cut back by 0 bases and J by 3 bases. The CDR3 spans 18 residues. Germline loops: CDR1 LGHNA, CDR2 YNFKEQ.

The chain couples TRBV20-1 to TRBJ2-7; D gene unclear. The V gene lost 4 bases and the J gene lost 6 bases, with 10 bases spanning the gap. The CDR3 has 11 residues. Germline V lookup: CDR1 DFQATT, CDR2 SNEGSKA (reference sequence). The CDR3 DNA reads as TGCAGTGCTAAAACTGCCTCCGAGCAGTACTTC. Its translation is CSAKTASEQYF.

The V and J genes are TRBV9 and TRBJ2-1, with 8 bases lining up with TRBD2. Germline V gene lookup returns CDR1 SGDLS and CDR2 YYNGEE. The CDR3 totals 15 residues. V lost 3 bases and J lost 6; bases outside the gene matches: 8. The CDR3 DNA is TGTGCCAGCAGCGGAGGAGGGACTAGATCCAATGAGCAGTTCTTC. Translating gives CASSGGGTRSNEQFF.